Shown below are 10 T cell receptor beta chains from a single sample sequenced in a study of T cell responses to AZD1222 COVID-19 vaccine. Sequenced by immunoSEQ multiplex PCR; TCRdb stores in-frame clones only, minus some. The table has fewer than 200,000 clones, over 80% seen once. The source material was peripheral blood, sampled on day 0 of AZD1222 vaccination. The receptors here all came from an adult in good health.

The CDR3 nucleotides are TGTGCCAGCCCTAGCGTGGGCACCGGGGAGCTGTTTTTT. Translating gives CASPSVGTGELFF. The V and J genes are TRBV12-3 or TRBV12-4 and TRBJ2-2; tentatively, D is TRBD2 (6 bases). The germline V and J ends were trimmed by 8 bases and 4 bases, with 11 bases remaining between them. The CDR3 runs to 13 residues.

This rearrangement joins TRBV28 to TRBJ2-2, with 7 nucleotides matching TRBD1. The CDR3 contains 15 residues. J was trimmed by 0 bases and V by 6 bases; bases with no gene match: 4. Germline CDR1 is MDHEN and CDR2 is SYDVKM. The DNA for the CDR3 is TGTGCCAGCAGGACTACAGGGGCGAACACCGGGGAGCTGTTTTTT. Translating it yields CASRTTGANTGELFF. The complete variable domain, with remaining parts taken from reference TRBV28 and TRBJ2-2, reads DVKVTQSSRYLVKRTGEKVFLECVQDMDHENMFWYRQDPGLGLRLIYFSYDVKMKEKGDIPEGYSVSREKKERFSLILESASTNQTSMYLCASRTTGANTGELFFGEGSRLTVL.

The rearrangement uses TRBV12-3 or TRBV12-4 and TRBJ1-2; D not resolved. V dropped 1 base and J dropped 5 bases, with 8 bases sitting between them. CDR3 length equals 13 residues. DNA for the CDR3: TGTGCCAGCAGTTTAGGCCAGCGTTATGGCTACACCTTC. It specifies CASSLGQRYGYTF.

The CDR3 here is CASTHPGTSGMETQYF. The CDR3 region has the DNA TGTGCCAGCACTCACCCCGGGACTAGCGGGATGGAGACCCAGTACTTC. J is TRBJ2-5 and V is TRBV28; 13 bases are a match to TRBD2. The CDR3 loop spans 16 amino acids. V dropped 7 bases and J dropped 5; count of bases not matched to a gene: 10. Germline values: CDR1 MDHEN, CDR2 SYDVKM.

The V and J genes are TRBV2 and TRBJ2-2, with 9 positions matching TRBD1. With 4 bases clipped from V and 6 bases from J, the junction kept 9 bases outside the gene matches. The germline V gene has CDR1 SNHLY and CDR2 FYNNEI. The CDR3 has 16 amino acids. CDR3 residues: CASSGQGGAGAGELFF. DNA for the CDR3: TGTGCCAGCAGTGGACAGGGGGGCGCCGGGGCCGGGGAGCTGTTTTTT. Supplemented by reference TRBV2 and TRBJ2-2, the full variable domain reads EPEVTQTPSHQVTQMGQEVILRCVPISNHLYFYWYRQILGQKVEFLVSFYNNEISEKSEIFDDQFSVERPDGSNFTLKIRSTKLEDSAMYFCASSGQGGAGAGELFFGEGSRLTVL.

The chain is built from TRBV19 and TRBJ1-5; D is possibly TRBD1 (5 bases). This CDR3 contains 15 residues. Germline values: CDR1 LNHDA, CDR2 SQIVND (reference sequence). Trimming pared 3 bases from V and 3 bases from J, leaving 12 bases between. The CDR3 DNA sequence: TGTGCCAGTAGTATCGAACGGGACGCCAATCAGCCCCAGCATTTT. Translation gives CASSIERDANQPQHF.

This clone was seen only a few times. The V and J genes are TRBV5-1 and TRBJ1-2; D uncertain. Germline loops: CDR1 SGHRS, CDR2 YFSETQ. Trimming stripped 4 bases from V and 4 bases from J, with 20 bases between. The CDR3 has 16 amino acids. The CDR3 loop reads CASSPQARASLYGYTF. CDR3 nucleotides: TGCGCCAGCAGCCCCCAAGCTAGGGCCAGTCTCTATGGCTACACCTTC.

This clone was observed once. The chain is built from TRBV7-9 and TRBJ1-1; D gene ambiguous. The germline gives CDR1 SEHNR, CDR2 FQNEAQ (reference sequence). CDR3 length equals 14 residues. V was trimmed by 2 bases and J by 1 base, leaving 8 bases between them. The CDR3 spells CASSLRQTNTEAFF. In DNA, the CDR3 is TGTGCCAGCAGCTTAAGGCAGACGAACACTGAAGCTTTCTTT.

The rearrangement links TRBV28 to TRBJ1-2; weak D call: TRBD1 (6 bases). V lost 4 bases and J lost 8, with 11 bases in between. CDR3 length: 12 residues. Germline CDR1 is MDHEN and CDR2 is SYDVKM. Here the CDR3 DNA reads TGTGCCAGCAGTTACGCGGGGGGCGGCTACACCTTC. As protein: CASSYAGGGYTF.

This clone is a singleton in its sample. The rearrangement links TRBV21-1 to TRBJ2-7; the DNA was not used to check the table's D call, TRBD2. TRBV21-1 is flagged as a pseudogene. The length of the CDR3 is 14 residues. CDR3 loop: CASSKARLAYEQYF. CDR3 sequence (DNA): TGTGCCAGCAGCAAAGCCAGACTAGCTTACGAGCAGTACTTC.